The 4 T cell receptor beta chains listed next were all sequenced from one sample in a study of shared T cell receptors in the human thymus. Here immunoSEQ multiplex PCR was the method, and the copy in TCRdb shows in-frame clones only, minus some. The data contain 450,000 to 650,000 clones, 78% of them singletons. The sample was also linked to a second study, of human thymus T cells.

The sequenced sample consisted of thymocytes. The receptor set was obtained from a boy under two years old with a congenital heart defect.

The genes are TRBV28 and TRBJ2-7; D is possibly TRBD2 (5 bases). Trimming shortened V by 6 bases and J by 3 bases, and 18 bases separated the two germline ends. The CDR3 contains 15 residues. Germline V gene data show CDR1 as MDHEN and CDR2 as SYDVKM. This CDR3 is CASRDWKRPLYEQYF. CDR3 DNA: TGTGCCAGCAGGGACTGGAAGCGTCCCCTCTACGAGCAGTACTTC.

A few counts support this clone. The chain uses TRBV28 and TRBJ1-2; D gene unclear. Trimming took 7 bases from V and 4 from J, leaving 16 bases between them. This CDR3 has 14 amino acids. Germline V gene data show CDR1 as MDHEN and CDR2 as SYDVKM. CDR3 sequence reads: CASTPRSTRYGYTF. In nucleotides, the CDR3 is TGTGCCAGCACCCCTAGGAGCACCCGCTATGGCTACACCTTC.

Written as DNA, the CDR3 is TGTGCCAGTAGTATTTTAGGGACTCGAGGGCAGCCCCAGCATTTT. This sequence encodes CASSILGTRGQPQHF. This chain links TRBV19 with TRBJ1-5, with D possibly matching TRBD1 (5 bases). Per the germline V gene, CDR1 is LNHDA and CDR2 is SQIVND (reference sequence). Trimming removed 3 bases at V and 7 bases at J, with 16 bases between. CDR3 size: 15 residues.

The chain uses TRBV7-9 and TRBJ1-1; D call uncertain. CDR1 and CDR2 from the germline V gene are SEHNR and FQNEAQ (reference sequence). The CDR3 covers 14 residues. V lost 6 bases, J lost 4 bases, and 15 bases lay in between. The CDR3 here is CASSDWTGATEAFF. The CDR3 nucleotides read TGTGCCAGCAGTGATTGGACTGGAGCCACTGAAGCTTTCTTT.